This entry lists 8 T cell receptor beta chains sequenced from one sample in a study of cytomegalovirus exposure and HLA in healthy donors. The PCR used 60 Vbeta and 13 Jbeta primers. Sequenced by immunoSEQ multiplex PCR; TCRdb stores in-frame clones only, minus some. The sample shows 250,000 to 350,000 clones, roughly 80% of them seen only once. The specimen was PBMCs. The receptors shown here come from a girl aged 2 to 9 in good health and CMV-seronegative.

The chain carries TRBV5-1 and TRBJ2-2; 13 bases are shared with TRBD2. Germline V CDR1 and CDR2: SGHRS, YFSETQ. The V segment lost 4 bases and the J segment 4 bases; nucleotides outside the gene matches: 13. The CDR3 totals 19 residues. The CDR3 loop reads CASSPGLAGVFFFTGELFF. The CDR3 DNA reads TGCGCCAGCAGCCCAGGACTAGCGGGAGTGTTCTTTTTCACCGGGGAGCTGTTTTTT.

The chain recombines TRBV14 with TRBJ1-3; 7 bases agree with TRBD1. This CDR3 has 16 amino acids. Unmatched junction bases numbered 3, after V lost 1 base and J lost 0 bases. Germline lookup yields CDR1 SGHDN and CDR2 FVKESK. The CDR3 reads CASSQVTGVSGNTIYF. The CDR3 DNA reads TGTGCCAGCAGCCAAGTCACAGGGGTCTCTGGAAACACCATATATTTT.

As concerns this clone: Other DNA sequences within the sample encode an identical CDR3. This sequence joins TRBV5-1 and TRBJ2-3, with 8 nucleotides matching TRBD2. The junction had 6 bases not matched to a gene; V was cut back by 4 bases and J by 5 bases. This CDR3 region has 14 residues. CDR1 is SGHRS and CDR2 is YFSETQ in the germline V gene. The chain's CDR3 is CASSPGLAGDTQYF. The CDR3 DNA reads as TGCGCCAGCAGCCCCGGACTAGCTGGAGATACGCAGTATTTT.

The chain carries TRBV6-5 and TRBJ2-5, with TRBD2 as a possible D gene (6 bases). Trimming took off 6 bases at V and 0 bases at J, with 8 bases between the two ends. The CDR3 is 13 amino acids. Germline-derived CDR1 and CDR2 are MNHEY and SVGAGI. The CDR3 is CASRGLDQETQYF. CDR3 DNA sequence: TGTGCCAGCAGGGGACTCGACCAAGAGACCCAGTACTTC.

This clone was recorded only once. The V and J genes are TRBV7-8 and TRBJ2-7; D is ambiguous. The V end was cut by 1 base, the J end by 0 bases, with 7 bases between. Germline V gene lookup returns CDR1 SGHVS and CDR2 FQNEAQ. This CDR3 comprises 14 residues. CDR3 nucleotide sequence: TGTGCCAGCAGCTTAGAAGTCGGCTCCTACGAGCAGTACTTC. It specifies CASSLEVGSYEQYF.

The gene calls are TRBV5-6 and TRBJ2-3, with 12 bases identical to TRBD2. Germline V gene sequence: CDR1 SGHDT, CDR2 YYEEEE. This CDR3 comprises 19 residues. V shed 2 bases and J 3 bases; nucleotides not matched to a gene: 13. CDR3 residues: CASSLRTSGDWLGTDTQYF. The DNA for the CDR3 is TGTGCCAGCAGCTTAAGGACTAGCGGGGACTGGCTGGGAACAGATACGCAGTATTTT.

CDR3 nucleotide sequence: TGTGCCTGGAGTGTACTGTCAGGGGAGCCCCAGCATTTT. It encodes CAWSVLSGEPQHF. The chain employs TRBV30 and TRBJ1-5, with a possible D match to TRBD1 (6 bases). The V end lost 0 bases, the J end lost 8 bases, and 11 bases lay between the germline ends. The CDR3 is 13 amino acids. Germline values: CDR1 GTSNPN, CDR2 SVGIG (reference sequence).

V is TRBV7-2 and J is TRBJ1-2; D is ambiguous. V was shortened by 1 base and J by 4 bases, with 10 bases between the two germline ends. Germline lookup yields CDR1 SGHTA and CDR2 FQGNSA. The CDR3 is 14 amino acids. This chain's CDR3 is CASSLVAPGYGYTF. The CDR3 nucleotides read TGTGCCAGCAGCTTAGTTGCCCCGGGCTATGGCTACACCTTC.